This T cell receptor (beta chain) was identified during a study of blood T cell repertoires in COVID-19. Across the whole study: Specimens from acute and convalescent COVID-19 originated in the United States, Italy and Spain. T cells, B-cell-depleted T cells, or PBMCs supplied cDNA or gDNA.

Original handling: Amplification with reference gene primers provided the estimates of nucleated cell counts. Using immunoSEQ multiplex PCR, the repertoire was profiled, and TCRdb retains in-frame clones only, with some absent. V and J calls and clone size are given by that table; D and trimming were obtained from the DNA. This table has almost 70,000 clones, about four fifths appearing once. The CDR3 runs to 14 residues. J gave up 1 base and V 6 bases, and 5 bases lay outside the gene matches. CDR1 is LNHDA and CDR2 is SQIVND in the germline V gene (reference sequence). Sequenced sample: peripheral blood. The receptor comes from a human donor in a cohort sampled during active COVID-19. The chain couples TRBV19 to TRBJ1-1, with 7 nucleotides matching TRBD1. This chain's CDR3 is CASRRTGQNTEAFF. The CDR3, as DNA: TGTGCCAGTAGGAGGACAGGCCAGAACACTGAAGCTTTCTTT.